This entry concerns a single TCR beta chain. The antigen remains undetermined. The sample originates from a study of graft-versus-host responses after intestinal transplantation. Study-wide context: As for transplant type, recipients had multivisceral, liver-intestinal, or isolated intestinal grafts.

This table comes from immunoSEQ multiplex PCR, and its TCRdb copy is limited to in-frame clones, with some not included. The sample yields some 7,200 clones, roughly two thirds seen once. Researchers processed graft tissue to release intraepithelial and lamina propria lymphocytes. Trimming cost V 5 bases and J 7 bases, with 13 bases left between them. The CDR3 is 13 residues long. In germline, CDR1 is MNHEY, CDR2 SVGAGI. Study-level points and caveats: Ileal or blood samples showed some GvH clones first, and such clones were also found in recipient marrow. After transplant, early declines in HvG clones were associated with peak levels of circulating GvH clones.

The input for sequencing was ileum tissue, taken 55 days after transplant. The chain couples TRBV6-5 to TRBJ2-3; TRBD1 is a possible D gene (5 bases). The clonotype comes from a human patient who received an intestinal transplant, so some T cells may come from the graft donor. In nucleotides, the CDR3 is TGTGCCAGCAGTCGCGACAGTACCTATACGCAGTATTTT. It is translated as CASSRDSTYTQYF.